A single sample is the source of the 13 T cell receptor beta chains below, sequenced in a study of PD-1 blockade in classical Hodgkin lymphoma. Only in-frame clones appear in the TCRdb table, and some are missing; sequencing was by immunoSEQ multiplex PCR. The sample contains 75,000 to 100,000 clones, about 93% of which appear only once. Time point denoted: cycle 4 day 1 (C4D1), after about 6 weeks of nivolumab. After autologous stem cell transplantation all patients relapsed, and prior brentuximab vedotin exposure differed between cohorts. The sequencing used peripheral blood mononuclear cells (PBMCs), collected before the fourth cycle of nivolumab. Source of these receptors: a human donor with classical Hodgkin lymphoma.

This chain uses TRBV7-8 with TRBJ2-3; D is unresolved. V gave up 7 bases and J gave up 6 bases, with 8 bases separating them. The CDR3 sequence is 11 residues long. Germline V CDR1 and CDR2: SGHVS, FQNEAQ. Here the CDR3 DNA reads TGTGCCAGCATTCGAAGGGATACGCAGTATTTT. Protein product: CASIRRDTQYF.

The chain uses TRBV6-1 and TRBJ1-4, with D possibly matching TRBD1 (5 bases). Per germline, CDR1 MNHNS and CDR2 SASEGT. The CDR3 is 14 residues long. Trimming stripped 10 bases from V and 6 bases from J, with 18 bases between. The CDR3, as DNA: TGTGCCACCAATACCGGGACCGGTTATGAAAAACTGTTTTTT. Protein: CATNTGTGYEKLFF.

Only one count was recorded for this clone. V and J are TRBV28 and TRBJ1-1; the D gene is possibly TRBD1 (5 bases). Trimming took 3 bases from V and 1 from J, leaving 12 bases between them. The V gene's germline CDR1 is MDHEN and CDR2 SYDVKM. The CDR3 length is 15 residues. CDR3 nucleotide sequence: TGTGCCAGCAGTTTCATGGACACTCCGAACACTGAAGCTTTCTTT. This sequence encodes CASSFMDTPNTEAFF.

The chain is built from TRBV2 and TRBJ1-2, with D maybe TRBD1 (6 bases). Germline V CDR1 and CDR2: SNHLY, FYNNEI. This CDR3 has 13 residues. V lost 3 bases and J 6 bases, leaving 11 bases between the germline ends. The CDR3 sequence is CASSDRGSDGYTF. CDR3 DNA: TGTGCCAGCAGTGACAGGGGATCTGATGGCTACACCTTC.

This chain links TRBV28 with TRBJ2-1, with D possibly matching TRBD2 (6 bases). The CDR3 totals 15 residues. Trimming cost V 3 bases and J 9 bases, with 18 bases left between them. Germline CDR1 and CDR2: MDHEN and SYDVKM. The CDR3 here is CASSLGGEGSGEQFF. In DNA form, the CDR3 reads TGTGCCAGCAGTTTGGGGGGAGAGGGCTCAGGTGAGCAGTTCTTC.

V gene TRBV6-6 combines with J gene TRBJ1-5, with 9 bases that match TRBD1. This CDR3 contains 15 residues. V trimming: 6 bases; J trimming: 7 bases; junction bases outside the gene matches: 10. Germline CDR1 reads MNHNY; CDR2 reads SVGAGI (reference sequence). CDR3 bases: TGTGCCAGCAGGAACCGGGACAGGGTGTGGCAGCCCCAGCATTTT. This gives the protein CASRNRDRVWQPQHF.

The genes are TRBV28 and TRBJ1-6; 8 bases are a match to TRBD1. The CDR3 consists of 15 residues. J was trimmed by 9 bases and V by 5 bases; bases with no gene match: 9. From germline, CDR1 is MDHEN and CDR2 SYDVKM. CDR3 in DNA: TGTGCCAGCAGTCCCATCCGGACAGGGAGTTCACCCCTCCACTTT. This sequence encodes CASSPIRTGSSPLHF. The whole variable domain, filled in from reference TRBV28 and TRBJ1-6, reads DVKVTQSSRYLVKRTGEKVFLECVQDMDHENMFWYRQDPGLGLRLIYFSYDVKMKEKGDIPEGYSVSREKKERFSLILESASTNQTSMYLCASSPIRTGSSPLHFGNGTRLTVT.

The chain employs TRBV5-6 and TRBJ2-3; D ambiguous. This CDR3 is 11 amino acids long. Germline V gene lookup returns CDR1 SGHDT and CDR2 YYEEEE. Trimming took off 3 bases at V and 5 bases at J, with 4 bases between the two ends. The CDR3 DNA sequence: TGTGCCAGCAGCTCAATAGATACGCAGTATTTT. It encodes CASSSIDTQYF.

CDR3 region: CASSFSSGRVYNEQFF. In nucleotides, the CDR3 is TGTGCCAGCAGCTTTTCTAGCGGGAGGGTCTACAATGAGCAGTTCTTC. This chain uses TRBV5-4 with TRBJ2-1; 12 positions match TRBD2. Looked up from germline, CDR1 is SGHNT and CDR2 is YYREEE (reference sequence). The CDR3 sequence is 16 residues long. Germline trimming cut 2 bases from V and 3 bases from J; bases unmatched to any gene: 3.

The table lists this clone with a count of one. The genes are TRBV2 and TRBJ2-7, with D maybe TRBD1 (6 bases). Germline values: CDR1 SNHLY, CDR2 FYNNEI. The CDR3 length is 12 residues. Trimming shortened V by 6 bases and J by 0 bases, and 6 bases separated the two germline ends. The CDR3 DNA follows: TGTGCCAGCAGACAGGGCTCCTACGAGCAGTACTTC. This encodes CASRQGSYEQYF.

The CDR3 DNA reads TGTGCCAGCAGTCAAACTGGTGGGGGAGGCGATGGCTACACCTTC. This translates into CASSQTGGGGDGYTF. The chain recombines TRBV6-5 with TRBJ1-2; D is perhaps TRBD1 (5 bases). V was clipped by 5 bases and J by 6 bases, with 19 bases between them. Looked up from germline, CDR1 is MNHEY and CDR2 is SVGAGI. The CDR3 is 15 residues long.

The chain uses TRBV6-5 and TRBJ2-4; weak D call: TRBD1 (5 bases). Germline V gene sequence: CDR1 MNHEY, CDR2 SVGAGI. The ends were cut back, 0 bases at V and 3 bases at J, with 9 bases in the middle. The CDR3 runs to 15 residues. CDR3 in amino acids: CASSYSKGNKNIQYF. CDR3 DNA: TGTGCCAGCAGTTACTCGAAGGGGAACAAAAACATTCAGTACTTC.

V and J are TRBV30 and TRBJ2-7; D might be TRBD1 or TRBD2, each matching 5 bases. Per the germline V gene, CDR1 is GTSNPN and CDR2 is SVGIG (reference sequence). The V and J ends lost 1 base and 4 bases respectively, with 14 bases between them. CDR3 length: 14 amino acids. The DNA for the CDR3 is TGTGCCTGGAGTGAGTTGGGGGAAGGGTACGAGCAGTACTTC. This gives the protein CAWSELGEGYEQYF. Full variable domain (rest looked up from reference TRBV30 and TRBJ2-7): SQTIHQWPATLVQPVGSPLSLECTVEGTSNPNLYWYRQAAGRGLQLLFYSVGIGQISSEVPQNLSASRPQDRQFILSSKKLLLSDSGFYLCAWSELGEGYEQYFGPGTRLTVT.